What follows are 24 T cell receptor beta chains derived from one specimen sequenced in a study of PD-1 and CTLA-4 blockade in melanoma (dated by TCRdb to the early 2020s). The library came from the immunoSEQ multiplex PCR assay. TCRdb took this table from immuneACCESS and kept in-frame rearrangements with V and J called. Such tables lack part of the clones; where checked against another copy, unresolved V genes explain under half of the gap, and the rest is unexplained. The sample contains around 21,000 clones, around 89% of them found a single time. The ten largest clones take up 6% to 8% of the sample. Source: CD8+ T cells from peripheral blood, taken before anti-PD-1 treatment. The source of these receptors is a human donor with melanoma.

This chain uses TRBV11-2 with TRBJ1-1; unclear D gene. The CDR3 is 14 residues long. Trimming shortened V by 5 bases and J by 0 bases, and 10 bases separated the two germline ends. Germline V gives CDR1 SGHAT, CDR2 FQNNGV. Written as DNA, the CDR3 is TGTGCCAGCAGCGCCGGATGGGTGAACACTGAAGCTTTCTTT. Its translation is CASSAGWVNTEAFF.

The genes are TRBV7-6 and TRBJ1-2; a possible D gene is TRBD1 (6 bases). The CDR3 totals 13 residues. Germline V gene sequence: CDR1 SGHVS, CDR2 FNYEAQ. The V end was cut by 1 base, the J end by 8 bases, with 11 bases between. The CDR3 here is CASSLGGARGYTF. As DNA, the CDR3 is TGTGCCAGCAGCTTAGGGGGGGCCCGGGGCTACACCTTC.

This clone was detected only once. This chain links TRBV27 with TRBJ2-3; possible D gene TRBD2, 7 bases. Trimming pared 7 bases from V and 5 bases from J, leaving 19 bases between. The CDR3 spans 15 residues. Germline lookup yields CDR1 MNHEY and CDR2 SMNVEV (reference sequence). CDR3 bases: TGTGCCAGCACCCGAGTGGGGGGGCGGGGAGATACGCAGTATTTT. Protein sequence: CASTRVGGRGDTQYF.

This rearrangement joins TRBV2 to TRBJ2-1; tentatively, D is TRBD1 (5 bases). CDR1 and CDR2 (germline): SNHLY, FYNNEI. This CDR3 is built from 15 residues. V gave up 8 bases and J gave up 1 base, with 15 bases separating them. CDR3 sequence (DNA): TGTGCCAGCGACCCCGGCACAGGATCCTACAATGAGCAGTTCTTC. This translates into CASDPGTGSYNEQFF.

This chain links TRBV12-3 or TRBV12-4 with TRBJ1-2; D is unresolved. The ends were cut back, 6 bases at V and 7 bases at J, with 12 bases in the middle. The CDR3 runs 12 residues. The CDR3, as DNA: TGTGCCAGCAGCCCCCCCCTGGGTGGCTACACCTTC. Translating gives CASSPPLGGYTF.

The V and J genes are TRBV18 and TRBJ1-6, with TRBD1 identical over 10 bases. Germline-derived CDR1 and CDR2 are KGHSH and LQKENI. The CDR3 is 18 amino acids. V trimming: 3 bases; J trimming: 11 bases; junction bases outside the gene matches: 16. CDR3: CASSPNLWTGGGMPPLHF. The CDR3 DNA is TGTGCCAGCTCACCCAATCTCTGGACAGGGGGAGGGATGCCACCCCTCCACTTT.

The chain is built from TRBV2 and TRBJ2-1, with 12 bases that match TRBD2. Germline V gene data show CDR1 as SNHLY and CDR2 as FYNNEI. The J segment lost 3 bases and the V segment lost 4 bases, leaving 13 bases of the junction unmatched. CDR3 length: 19 residues. The DNA of the CDR3 is TGTGCCAGCAGTGGGCCTCCTAGCGGGGGGGCCTGGGGCTACAATGAGCAGTTCTTC. Its protein is CASSGPPSGGAWGYNEQFF.

The chain recombines TRBV19 with TRBJ2-1; 9 bases are shared with TRBD2. The CDR3 is 15 residues long. In germline, CDR1 is LNHDA, CDR2 SQIVND (reference sequence). V lost 3 bases to trimming and J lost 6 bases; unmatched junction nucleotides: 6. The CDR3 coding sequence is TGTGCCAGTAGTATGACGAGCGGGGGGTTCAATGAGCAGTTCTTC. This translates into CASSMTSGGFNEQFF.

This clone was found once. J is TRBJ2-5 and V is TRBV19; tentative D call: TRBD1 (5 bases). Germline values: CDR1 LNHDA, CDR2 SQIVND (reference sequence). CDR3 size: 14 residues. V shed 5 bases and J shed 1 base, with 11 bases lying between them. The CDR3 is CASSYDSTQETQYF. As DNA, the CDR3 is TGTGCCAGTAGTTATGACAGCACCCAAGAGACCCAGTACTTC.

The sample holds a few counts of this clone. This sequence joins TRBV7-6 and TRBJ1-5; 9 nucleotides match TRBD1. CDR3 length equals 14 residues. Germline CDR1 is SGHVS and CDR2 is FNYEAQ. Germline trimming cut 3 bases from V and 5 bases from J; bases unmatched to any gene: 2. The CDR3 DNA follows: TGTGCCAGCAGCTTGGACAGGGGATATCAGCCCCAGCATTTT. The encoded protein is CASSLDRGYQPQHF.

V gene TRBV29-1 combines with J gene TRBJ1-1; a possible D gene is TRBD1 (5 bases). This CDR3 region has 11 residues. Germline CDR1 reads SQVTM; CDR2 reads ANQGSEA. The V end lost 6 bases, the J end lost 7 bases, and 12 bases lay between the germline ends. The CDR3 bases are TGCAGCGTCCTGGGACGGTATGAAGCTTTCTTT. Encoded protein: CSVLGRYEAFF.

V usage is TRBV19 and J usage is TRBJ2-5; 11 bases are a match to TRBD2. Germline CDR1 reads LNHDA; CDR2 reads SQIVND (reference sequence). The CDR3 sequence is 15 residues long. V shed 7 bases, J shed 5 bases, and the junction held 9 bases outside the gene matches. This CDR3 is CASTFSGGAMETQYF. The CDR3 DNA reads TGTGCCAGTACATTTAGCGGGGGGGCCATGGAGACCCAGTACTTC.

The chain is built from TRBV12-2 and TRBJ2-7; TRBD1 is the table's D call, not checked against the DNA. TRBV12-2 is a pseudogene segment. The CDR3 covers 15 residues. The CDR3 is CASRPDLDREGEQYF. CDR3 nucleotide sequence: TGTGCAAGTCGCCCTGACTTGGACAGGGAAGGCGAGCAGTACTTC.

This clone is classed as medium-sized (0.01 to 0.1%). The gene calls are TRBV27 and TRBJ2-1; a possible D gene is TRBD2 (7 bases). Germline assignment: CDR1 MNHEY and CDR2 SMNVEV (reference sequence). The CDR3 length is 16 residues. The V gene lost 1 base and the J gene lost 8 bases, with 18 bases spanning the gap. The CDR3 sequence: CASSLLSRGAAYEQFF. CDR3 bases: TGTGCCAGCAGTTTATTGAGCCGGGGGGCGGCGTATGAGCAGTTCTTC.

This sequence joins TRBV11-3 and TRBJ2-1; TRBD1 might be the D (6 bases). CDR1 SGHNT and CDR2 YENEEA come from the germline V gene. Trimming stripped 3 bases from V and 6 bases from J, with 12 bases between. This CDR3 is 14 amino acids long. The CDR3 nucleotides are TGTGCCAGCAGCTTCCGGGACACCCCCAATGAGCAGTTCTTC. Residues: CASSFRDTPNEQFF.

Here the CDR3 reads CASSPDYGYGYTF. For the CDR3, the DNA is TGTGCCAGCAGTCCAGACTATGGGTACGGCTACACCTTC. The chain links TRBV27 to TRBJ1-2; D call uncertain. The CDR3 length is 13 residues. Germline V gives CDR1 MNHEY, CDR2 SMNVEV (reference sequence). V shed 5 bases and J shed 8 bases, with 15 bases lying between them.

This chain connects TRBV6-5 to TRBJ2-1, with no clear D. Per the germline V gene, CDR1 is MNHEY and CDR2 is SVGAGI. CDR3 length equals 16 residues. V was shortened by 0 bases and J by 0 bases, with 9 bases between the two germline ends. The DNA for the CDR3 is TGTGCCAGCAGTTACTCAGTTCCATACTCCTACAATGAGCAGTTCTTC. Encoded protein: CASSYSVPYSYNEQFF.

This clone was observed once. This chain uses TRBV5-1 with TRBJ2-3; D uncertain. The CDR3 sequence is 14 residues long. Germline loops: CDR1 SGHRS, CDR2 YFSETQ. The V and J ends lost 0 bases and 2 bases respectively, with 7 bases between them. CDR3 in amino acids: CASSLEGNTDTQYF. CDR3 sequence (DNA): TGCGCCAGCAGCTTGGAGGGTAACACAGATACGCAGTATTTT.

In DNA, the CDR3 is TGTGCCAGCAGCCAAGAAGGTCCGTATAATGGCTACACCTTC. Translated: CASSQEGPYNGYTF. The chain recombines TRBV3-1 (or the pseudogene TRBV3-2) with TRBJ1-2; no clear D gene. Trimming removed 0 bases at V and 6 bases at J, with 11 bases between. The CDR3 extends over 14 amino acids. Germline V CDR1 and CDR2: LGHDT, YNNKEL (reference sequence).

This rearrangement joins TRBV4-1 to TRBJ2-3; D not certain. The CDR3 length is 15 residues. Trimming shortened V by 0 bases and J by 5 bases, and 12 bases separated the two germline ends. Germline V gene data show CDR1 as MGHRA and CDR2 as YSYEKL. The CDR3 DNA is TGCGCCAGCAGCCAAGATCTTTATGAGCGAGATACGCAGTATTTT. Amino acids: CASSQDLYERDTQYF.

This chain joins TRBV28 and TRBJ2-5; D is undetermined. V shed 5 bases and J shed 4 bases, with 14 bases lying between them. CDR1 is MDHEN, CDR2 SYDVKM, per germline. The CDR3 contains 14 residues. The DNA of the CDR3 is TGTGCCAGCAGTACCACGGGTGTGGGAGAGACCCAGTACTTC. Protein: CASSTTGVGETQYF.

The chain recombines TRBV28 with TRBJ2-3; TRBD1 might be the D (6 bases). The germline V gene encodes CDR1 MDHEN and CDR2 SYDVKM. The V end was cut by 5 bases, the J end by 2 bases, with 17 bases between. The CDR3 is 16 residues long. The CDR3 protein is CASSAILQGPTDTQYF. The CDR3 DNA reads as TGTGCCAGCAGTGCAATCTTACAGGGTCCCACAGATACGCAGTATTTT.

This sequence joins TRBV15 and TRBJ1-1; 8 positions agree with TRBD1. This CDR3 is 15 amino acids long. In germline, CDR1 is LNHNV, CDR2 YYDKDF (reference sequence). V shed 2 bases, J shed 1 base, and the junction held 3 bases outside the gene matches. The CDR3 DNA follows: TGTGCCACCAGCAGACGCAGGGGGCAGAACACTGAAGCTTTCTTT. Protein: CATSRRRGQNTEAFF.

This rearrangement joins TRBV19 to TRBJ2-7, with D perhaps TRBD2 (6 bases). Germline CDR1 LNHDA, CDR2 SQIVND (reference sequence). Trimming shortened V by 5 bases and J by 0 bases, and 11 bases separated the two germline ends. This CDR3 has 14 residues. This CDR3 is CASSAGLASYEQYF. In DNA form, the CDR3 reads TGTGCCAGTAGTGCGGGACTGGCCTCCTACGAGCAGTACTTC.